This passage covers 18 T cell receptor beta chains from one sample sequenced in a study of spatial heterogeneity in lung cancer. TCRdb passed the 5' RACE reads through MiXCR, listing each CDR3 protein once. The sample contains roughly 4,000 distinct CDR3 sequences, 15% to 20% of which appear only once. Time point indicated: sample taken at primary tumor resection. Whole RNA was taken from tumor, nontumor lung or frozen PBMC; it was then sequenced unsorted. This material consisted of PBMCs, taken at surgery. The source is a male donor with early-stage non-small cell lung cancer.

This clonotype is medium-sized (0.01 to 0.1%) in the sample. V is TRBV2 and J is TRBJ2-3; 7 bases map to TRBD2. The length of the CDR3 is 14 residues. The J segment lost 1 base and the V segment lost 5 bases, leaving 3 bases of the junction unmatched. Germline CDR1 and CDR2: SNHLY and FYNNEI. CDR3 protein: CASSLTSGTDTQYF. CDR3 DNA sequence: TGTGCCAGCAGTCTCACTAGCGGCACAGATACGCAGTATTTT.

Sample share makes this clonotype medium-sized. The CDR3 loop is CASSRDLYGYTF. The CDR3, as DNA: TGTGCCAGCAGTCGGGACCTATATGGCTACACCTTC. The J gene is TRBJ1-2, the V gene TRBV12-3 or TRBV12-4, with D maybe TRBD1 (5 bases). There are 12 residues in the CDR3. V lost 5 bases and J lost 5, with 9 bases in between.

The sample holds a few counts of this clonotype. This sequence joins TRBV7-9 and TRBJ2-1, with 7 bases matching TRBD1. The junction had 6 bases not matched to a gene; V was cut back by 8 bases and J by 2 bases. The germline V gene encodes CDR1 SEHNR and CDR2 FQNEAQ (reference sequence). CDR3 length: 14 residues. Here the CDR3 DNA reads TGTGCCAGCGGATCGACAGGGACCTACAATGAGCAGTTCTTC. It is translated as CASGSTGTYNEQFF.

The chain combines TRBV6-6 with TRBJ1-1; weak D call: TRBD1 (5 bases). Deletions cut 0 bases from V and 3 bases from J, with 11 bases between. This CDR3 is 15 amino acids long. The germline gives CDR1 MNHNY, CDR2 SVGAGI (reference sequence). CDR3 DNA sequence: TGTGCCAGCAGTTACTCAACCTGGGGGGACACTGAAGCTTTCTTT. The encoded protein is CASSYSTWGDTEAFF.

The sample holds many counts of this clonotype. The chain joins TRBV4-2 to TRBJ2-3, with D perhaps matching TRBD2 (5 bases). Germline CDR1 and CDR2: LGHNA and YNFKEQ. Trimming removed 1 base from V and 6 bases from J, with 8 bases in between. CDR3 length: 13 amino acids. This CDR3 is CASSQGERDTQYF. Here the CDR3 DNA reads TGTGCCAGCAGCCAAGGAGAGCGGGATACGCAGTATTTT.

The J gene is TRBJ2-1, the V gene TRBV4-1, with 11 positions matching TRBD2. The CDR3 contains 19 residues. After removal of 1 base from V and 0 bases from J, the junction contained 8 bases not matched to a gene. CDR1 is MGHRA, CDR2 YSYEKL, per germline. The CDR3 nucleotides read TGCGCCAGCAGCCAAGTGGCTAGCGGGAGGCAACTCTCCTACAATGAGCAGTTCTTC. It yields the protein CASSQVASGRQLSYNEQFF.

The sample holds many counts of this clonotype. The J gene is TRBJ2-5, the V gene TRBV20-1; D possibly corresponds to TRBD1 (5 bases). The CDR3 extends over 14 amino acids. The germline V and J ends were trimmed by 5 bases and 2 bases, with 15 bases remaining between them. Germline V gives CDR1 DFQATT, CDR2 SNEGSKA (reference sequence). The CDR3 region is CSARRQRPQETQYF. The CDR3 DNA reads TGCAGTGCTCGCCGACAGAGACCTCAAGAGACCCAGTACTTC.

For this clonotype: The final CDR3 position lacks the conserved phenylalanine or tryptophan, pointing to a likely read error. The CDR3 loop reads CSASTGPGLATDTQYI. The DNA for the CDR3 is TGCAGTGCTAGCACAGGGCCGGGACTAGCCACAGATACGCAGTATATT. V and J are TRBV20-1 and TRBJ2-3; 9 bases line up with TRBD2. Per the germline V gene, CDR1 is DFQATT and CDR2 is SNEGSKA (reference sequence). With V trimmed by 3 bases and J by 2 bases, 9 bases remained unmatched. The length of the CDR3 is 16 residues.

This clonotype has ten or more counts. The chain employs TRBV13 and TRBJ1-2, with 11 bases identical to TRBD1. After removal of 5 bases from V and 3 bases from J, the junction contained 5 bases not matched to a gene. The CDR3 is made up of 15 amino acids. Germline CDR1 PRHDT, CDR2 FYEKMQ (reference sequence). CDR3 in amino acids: CASSHRGQGDYGYTF. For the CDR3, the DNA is TGTGCCAGCAGCCACCGGGGACAGGGGGACTATGGCTACACCTTC.

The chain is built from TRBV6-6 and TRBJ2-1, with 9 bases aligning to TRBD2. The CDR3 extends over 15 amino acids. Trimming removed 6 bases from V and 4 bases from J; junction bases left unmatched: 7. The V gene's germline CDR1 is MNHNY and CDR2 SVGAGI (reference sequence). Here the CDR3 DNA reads TGTGCCAGCAGCAAGCGGGAGGTGGAGTACAATGAGCAGTTCTTC. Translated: CASSKREVEYNEQFF.

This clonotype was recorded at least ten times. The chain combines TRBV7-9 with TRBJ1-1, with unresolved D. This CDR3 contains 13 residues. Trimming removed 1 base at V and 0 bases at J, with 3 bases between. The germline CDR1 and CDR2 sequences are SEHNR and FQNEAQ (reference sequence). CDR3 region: CASSLDMNTEAFF. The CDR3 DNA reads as TGTGCCAGCAGCTTAGACATGAACACTGAAGCTTTCTTT.

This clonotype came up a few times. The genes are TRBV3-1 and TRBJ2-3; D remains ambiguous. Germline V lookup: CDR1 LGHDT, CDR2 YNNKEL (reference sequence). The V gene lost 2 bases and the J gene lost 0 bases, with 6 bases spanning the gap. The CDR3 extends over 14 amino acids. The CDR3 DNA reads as TGTGCCAGCAGCCAAAGGACGAGCACAGATACGCAGTATTTT. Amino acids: CASSQRTSTDTQYF.

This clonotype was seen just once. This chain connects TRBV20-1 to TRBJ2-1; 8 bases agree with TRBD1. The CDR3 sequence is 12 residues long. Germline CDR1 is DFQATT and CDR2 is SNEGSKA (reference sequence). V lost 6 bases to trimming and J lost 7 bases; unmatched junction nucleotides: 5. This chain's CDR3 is CSASGQANEQFF. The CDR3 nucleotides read TGCAGTGCCTCGGGACAGGCGAATGAGCAGTTCTTC.

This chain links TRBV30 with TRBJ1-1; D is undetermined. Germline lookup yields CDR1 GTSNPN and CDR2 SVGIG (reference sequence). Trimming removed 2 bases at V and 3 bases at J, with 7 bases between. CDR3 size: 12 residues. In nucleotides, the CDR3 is TGTGCCTGGAGTAAGTGGGACACTGAAGCTTTCTTT. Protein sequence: CAWSKWDTEAFF.

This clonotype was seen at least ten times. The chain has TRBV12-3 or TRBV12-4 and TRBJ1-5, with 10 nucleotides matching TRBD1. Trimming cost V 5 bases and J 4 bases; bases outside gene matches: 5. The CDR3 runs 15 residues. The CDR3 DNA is TGTGCCAGCAGTCTGACAGGGGGCGCGAATCAGCCCCAGCATTTT. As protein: CASSLTGGANQPQHF.

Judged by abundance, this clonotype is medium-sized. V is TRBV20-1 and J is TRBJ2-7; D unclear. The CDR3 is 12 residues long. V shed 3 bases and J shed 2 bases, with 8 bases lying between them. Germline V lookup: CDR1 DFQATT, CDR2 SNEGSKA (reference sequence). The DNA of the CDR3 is TGCAGTGCTAGTCCAAGAACCTACGAGCAGTACTTC. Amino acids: CSASPRTYEQYF.

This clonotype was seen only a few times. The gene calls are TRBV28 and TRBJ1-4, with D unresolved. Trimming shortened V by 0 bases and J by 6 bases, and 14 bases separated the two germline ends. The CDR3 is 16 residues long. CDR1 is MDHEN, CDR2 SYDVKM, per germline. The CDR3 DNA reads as TGTGCCAGCAGTTTATGGTTTCGAGGCCAGGATGAAAAACTGTTTTTT. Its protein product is CASSLWFRGQDEKLFF. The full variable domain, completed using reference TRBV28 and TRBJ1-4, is DVKVTQSSRYLVKRTGEKVFLECVQDMDHENMFWYRQDPGLGLRLIYFSYDVKMKEKGDIPEGYSVSREKKERFSLILESASTNQTSMYLCASSLWFRGQDEKLFFGSGTQLSVL.

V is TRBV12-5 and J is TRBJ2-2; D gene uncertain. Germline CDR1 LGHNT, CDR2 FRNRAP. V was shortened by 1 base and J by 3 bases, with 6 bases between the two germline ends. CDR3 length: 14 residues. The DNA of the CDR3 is TGTGCTAGTGGTTTGGGGGTCCACACCGGGGAGCTGTTTTTT. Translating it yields CASGLGVHTGELFF.